The TCR beta chain described here comes from a study of OX40 agonist ivuxolimab in advanced cancers. As for the study in general: From 23 to 79 years was the age range, with a mean of about 54 years, and around 80% were male. Anti-PD-1, anti-PD-L1 or anti-CTLA-4 therapy given earlier was allowed, and about 38% had some.

Germline V CDR1 and CDR2: MDHEN, SYDVKM. Trimming removed 4 bases at V and 2 bases at J, with 6 bases between. The CDR3 loop spans 12 amino acids. Data came from immunoSEQ multiplex PCR; TCRdb stores just in-frame clones and leaves some out. This table holds 70,000 to 95,000 clones, 90% found once. Whole-study results and caveats: Averaged across samples, CD8+ T cells carried more expanded clones than CD4+ did.

This clone was detected once. Its specificity is unknown. This sample comprised CD4+ or CD8+ T cells sorted from blood, obtained in a trial of the OX40 agonist ivuxolimab. The TCR was taken from an adult with an advanced solid tumor such as melanoma, head and neck, liver or kidney cancer. The rearrangement joins TRBV28 to TRBJ2-7; D gene unclear. CDR3 in amino acids: CASSSVAYEQYV. CDR3 nucleotides: TGTGCCAGCAGTTCCGTCGCCTACGAGCAGTACGTC.